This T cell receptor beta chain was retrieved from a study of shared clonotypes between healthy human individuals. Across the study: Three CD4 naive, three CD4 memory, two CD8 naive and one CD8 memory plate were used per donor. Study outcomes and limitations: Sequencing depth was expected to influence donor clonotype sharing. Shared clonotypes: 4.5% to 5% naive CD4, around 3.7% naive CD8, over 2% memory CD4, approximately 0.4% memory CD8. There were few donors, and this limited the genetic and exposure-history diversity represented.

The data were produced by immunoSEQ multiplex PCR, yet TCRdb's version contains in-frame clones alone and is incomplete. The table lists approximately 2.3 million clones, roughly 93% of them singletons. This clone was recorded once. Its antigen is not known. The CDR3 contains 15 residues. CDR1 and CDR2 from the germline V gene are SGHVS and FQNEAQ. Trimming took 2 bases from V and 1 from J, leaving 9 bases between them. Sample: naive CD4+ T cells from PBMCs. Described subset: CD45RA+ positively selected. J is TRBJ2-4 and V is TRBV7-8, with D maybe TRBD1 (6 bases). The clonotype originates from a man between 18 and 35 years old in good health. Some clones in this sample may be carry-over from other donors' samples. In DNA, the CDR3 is TGTGCCAGCAGCTTAACAGGGCTTGCCAAAAACATTCAGTACTTC. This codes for CASSLTGLAKNIQYF.